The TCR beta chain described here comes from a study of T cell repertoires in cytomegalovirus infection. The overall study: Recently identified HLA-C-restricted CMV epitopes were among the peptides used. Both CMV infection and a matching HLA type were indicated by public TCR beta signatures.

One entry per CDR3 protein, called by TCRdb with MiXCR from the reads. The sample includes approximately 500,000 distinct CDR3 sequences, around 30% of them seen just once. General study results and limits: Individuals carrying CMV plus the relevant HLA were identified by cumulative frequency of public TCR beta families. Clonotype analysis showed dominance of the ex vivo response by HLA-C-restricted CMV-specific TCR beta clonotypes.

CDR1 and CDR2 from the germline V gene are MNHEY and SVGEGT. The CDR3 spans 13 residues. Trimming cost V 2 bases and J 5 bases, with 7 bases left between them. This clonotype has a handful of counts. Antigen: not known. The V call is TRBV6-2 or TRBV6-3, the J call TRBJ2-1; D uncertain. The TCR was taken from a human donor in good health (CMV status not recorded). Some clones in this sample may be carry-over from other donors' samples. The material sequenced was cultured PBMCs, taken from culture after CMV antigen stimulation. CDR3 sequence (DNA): TGTGCCAGCAGTTACAGGACCCACAATGAGCAGTTCTTC. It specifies CASSYRTHNEQFF.